Below, 6 T cell receptor beta chains from the same sample are listed, as sequenced in a study of shared clonotypes between healthy human individuals. The table came from immunoSEQ multiplex PCR; TCRdb's copy has only in-frame clones and leaves some out. The sample has some 470,000 clones; around 80% are singletons. Sequenced sample: PBMCs. The receptors were sampled from a woman in her thirties or forties in good health. Some clones in this sample may be carry-over from other donors' samples.

The genes are TRBV6-6 and TRBJ1-1; no clear D. CDR1 and CDR2 (germline): MNHNY, SVGAGI (reference sequence). The V gene lost 7 bases and the J gene lost 5 bases, with 17 bases spanning the gap. The CDR3 runs 14 residues. The CDR3 bases are TGTGCCAGCAAAATTCCCCGGGGTGAAACTGAAGCTTTCTTT. Its translation: CASKIPRGETEAFF.

This chain connects TRBV7-2 to TRBJ2-4; 9 nucleotides line up with TRBD1. The J segment lost 6 bases and the V segment lost 6 bases, leaving 9 bases of the junction unmatched. This CDR3 spans 15 amino acids. CDR1 is SGHTA, CDR2 FQGNSA, per germline. The chain's CDR3 is CASSWGTGTTNIQYF. CDR3 nucleotides: TGTGCCAGCAGTTGGGGGACAGGGACGACAAACATTCAGTACTTC.

The chain has TRBV27 and TRBJ2-7; D unclear. CDR1 is MNHEY and CDR2 is SMNVEV in the germline V gene (reference sequence). The CDR3 contains 15 residues. V was clipped by 4 bases and J by 0 bases, with 13 bases between them. This CDR3 reads CASSYTATSSYEQYF. Written as DNA, the CDR3 is TGTGCCAGCAGTTATACAGCAACGAGCTCCTACGAGCAGTACTTC.

The rearrangement joins TRBV12-2 to TRBJ2-1. TRBV12-2 is reported as a pseudogene. This CDR3 is built from 15 residues. CDR3 region: CASRLVWPPMGEQFF. DNA for the CDR3: TGTGCAAGTCGCTTAGTCTGGCCCCCAATGGGTGAGCAGTTCTTC.

This chain links TRBV2 with TRBJ1-2; D not certain. The CDR3 is 13 residues long. In germline, CDR1 is SNHLY, CDR2 FYNNEI. Trimming left V 7 bases short and J 5 bases short, with 14 bases between. As DNA, the CDR3 is TGTGCCAGCAATAGGGATAGTGGTTATGGCTACACCTTC. It translates to CASNRDSGYGYTF.

The chain is built from TRBV28 and TRBJ2-1; 8 bases align to TRBD1. V trimming: 5 bases; J trimming: 4 bases; junction bases outside the gene matches: 10. The CDR3 consists of 16 residues. Germline V gives CDR1 MDHEN, CDR2 SYDVKM. CDR3 nucleotides: TGTGCCAGCAGTGGAACCGGGACAGGAAAATACAATGAGCAGTTCTTC. Its translation is CASSGTGTGKYNEQFF. Combining the CDR3 with reference TRBV28 and TRBJ2-1 gives the whole variable domain DVKVTQSSRYLVKRTGEKVFLECVQDMDHENMFWYRQDPGLGLRLIYFSYDVKMKEKGDIPEGYSVSREKKERFSLILESASTNQTSMYLCASSGTGTGKYNEQFFGPGTRLTVL.